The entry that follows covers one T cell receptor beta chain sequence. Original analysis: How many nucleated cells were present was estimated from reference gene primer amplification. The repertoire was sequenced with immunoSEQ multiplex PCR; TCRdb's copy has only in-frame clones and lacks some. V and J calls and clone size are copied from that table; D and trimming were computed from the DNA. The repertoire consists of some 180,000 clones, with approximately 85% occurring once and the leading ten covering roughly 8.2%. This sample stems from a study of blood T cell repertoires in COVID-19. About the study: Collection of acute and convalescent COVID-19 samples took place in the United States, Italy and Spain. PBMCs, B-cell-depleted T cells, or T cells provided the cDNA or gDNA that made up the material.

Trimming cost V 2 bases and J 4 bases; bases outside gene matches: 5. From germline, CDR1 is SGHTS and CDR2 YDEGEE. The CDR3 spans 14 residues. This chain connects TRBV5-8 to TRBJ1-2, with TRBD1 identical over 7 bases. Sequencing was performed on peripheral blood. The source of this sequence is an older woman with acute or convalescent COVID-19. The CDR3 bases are TGTGCCAGCAGCTTAGGGGGCGGCAGCTATGGCTACACCTTC. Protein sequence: CASSLGGGSYGYTF.